The 10 T cell receptor beta chains below come from one sample, sequenced in a study of blood T cells in healthy people across ages. A second about 7 to 12 cycle PCR used barcoded and J-beta primers. A single record per CDR3 protein comes from TCRdb applying MiXCR to the 5' RACE reads. Among more than 800,000 distinct CDR3 sequences listed, over 35% were seen once. The sample taken for sequencing was blood. The receptors originated from a woman aged 60-75 years in good health.

The chain joins TRBV20-1 to TRBJ1-2, with D unclear. The CDR3 spans 12 residues. V lost 2 bases and J 1 base, leaving 5 bases between the germline ends. CDR1 is DFQATT and CDR2 is SNEGSKA in the germline V gene (reference sequence). CDR3 loop: CSARQFNYGYTF. The CDR3 DNA reads as TGCAGTGCTAGACAGTTTAACTATGGCTACACCTTC.

This chain links TRBV2 with TRBJ2-1, with 7 bases fitting TRBD1. V dropped 7 bases and J dropped 2; count of bases not matched to a gene: 5. This CDR3 comprises 14 residues. Germline V gives CDR1 SNHLY, CDR2 FYNNEI. CDR3 bases: TGTGCCAGCACCGCCGGGACAGCCTACAATGAGCAGTTCTTC. It codes for CASTAGTAYNEQFF.

This chain joins TRBV24-1 and TRBJ2-7; D might be TRBD1 or TRBD2, each matching 5 bases. The V end lost 4 bases, the J end lost 7 bases, and 22 bases lay between the germline ends. The CDR3 spans 16 residues. Germline V gene sequence: CDR1 KGHDR, CDR2 SFDVKD. The DNA of the CDR3 is TGTGCCACCAGTGACCAAAAAGAATCGAGGGGATGGGAGCAGTACTTC. Amino acids: CATSDQKESRGWEQYF.

The chain links TRBV20-1 to TRBJ1-1; a possible D gene is TRBD1 (5 bases). The germline gives CDR1 DFQATT, CDR2 SNEGSKA (reference sequence). This CDR3 comprises 15 residues. V lost 0 bases and J lost 1, with 12 bases in between. The CDR3 loop is CSAREPRAPNTEAFF. For the CDR3, the DNA is TGCAGTGCTAGAGAGCCCAGGGCCCCGAACACTGAAGCTTTCTTT.

The table lists this clonotype with a few counts. This chain joins TRBV29-1 and TRBJ1-2; D possibly corresponds to TRBD1 (5 bases). Deletions cut 1 base from V and 3 bases from J, with 9 bases between. This CDR3 contains 13 residues. CDR1 SQVTM and CDR2 ANQGSEA come from the germline V gene. The CDR3 reads CSVEAGQDYGYTF. For the CDR3, the DNA is TGCAGCGTTGAAGCAGGGCAGGACTATGGCTACACCTTC.

This clonotype came up once. This sequence joins TRBV10-3 and TRBJ2-7; 7 bases fit TRBD1. V shed 0 bases and J 7 bases; nucleotides not matched to a gene: 15. Germline V CDR1 and CDR2: ENHRY, SYGVKD. The CDR3 totals 17 residues. The chain's CDR3 is CAISESLDRELGNEQYF. CDR3 DNA: TGTGCCATCAGTGAGTCGCTTGACAGGGAGTTGGGCAATGAGCAGTACTTC.

The chain carries TRBV4-2 and TRBJ1-6; the D gene is possibly TRBD1 (6 bases). Per the germline V gene, CDR1 is LGHNA and CDR2 is YNFKEQ. The V and J ends lost 5 bases and 7 bases respectively, with 12 bases between them. There are 14 residues in the CDR3. This chain's CDR3 is CASSTTGTNSPLHF. DNA for the CDR3: TGTGCCAGCAGCACCACCGGGACAAATTCACCCCTCCACTTT.

The table lists this clonotype with many counts. V is TRBV2 and J is TRBJ2-3, with 9 bases identical to TRBD1. Germline V gene lookup returns CDR1 SNHLY and CDR2 FYNNEI. The junction had 5 bases not matched to a gene; V was cut back by 6 bases and J by 4 bases. The CDR3 extends over 14 amino acids. The CDR3, as DNA: TGTGCCAGCAGCCGGGACAGGGTAGCAGATACGCAGTATTTT. It encodes CASSRDRVADTQYF.

The chain recombines TRBV7-3 with TRBJ2-7; 8 bases line up with TRBD2. Germline V gene lookup returns CDR1 SGHTA and CDR2 FQGTGA. Unmatched junction bases numbered 13, after V lost 5 bases and J lost 7 bases. CDR3 length: 15 amino acids. The CDR3 DNA reads as TGTGCCAGCAGCCCCCGAGCGGGAGCCCACAATGAGCAGTACTTC. Protein: CASSPRAGAHNEQYF. The complete variable domain, with remaining parts taken from reference TRBV7-3 and TRBJ2-7, reads GAGVSQTPSNKVTEKGKYVELRCDPISGHTALYWYRQSLGQGPEFLIYFQGTGAADDSGLPNDRFFAVRPEGSVSTLKIQRTERGDSAVYLCASSPRAGAHNEQYFGPGTRLTVT.

J is TRBJ2-1 and V is TRBV15; TRBD2 matches 11 bases. The germline V gene has CDR1 LNHNV and CDR2 YYDKDF (reference sequence). The CDR3 is 16 residues long. The trim removed 3 bases at V and 10 bases at J, leaving 11 bases unmatched. CDR3 sequence (DNA): TGTGCCACCAGCAGGGGAACTAGCGGGAGTATGTCAGAGCAGTTCTTC. This translates into CATSRGTSGSMSEQFF. Using reference TRBV15 and TRBJ2-1 for the parts outside the CDR3, the full variable domain is DAMVIQNPRYQVTQFGKPVTLSCSQTLNHNVMYWYQQKSSQAPKLLFHYYDKDFNNEADTPDNFQSRRPNTSFCFLDIRSPGLGDTAMYLCATSRGTSGSMSEQFFGPGTRLTVL.